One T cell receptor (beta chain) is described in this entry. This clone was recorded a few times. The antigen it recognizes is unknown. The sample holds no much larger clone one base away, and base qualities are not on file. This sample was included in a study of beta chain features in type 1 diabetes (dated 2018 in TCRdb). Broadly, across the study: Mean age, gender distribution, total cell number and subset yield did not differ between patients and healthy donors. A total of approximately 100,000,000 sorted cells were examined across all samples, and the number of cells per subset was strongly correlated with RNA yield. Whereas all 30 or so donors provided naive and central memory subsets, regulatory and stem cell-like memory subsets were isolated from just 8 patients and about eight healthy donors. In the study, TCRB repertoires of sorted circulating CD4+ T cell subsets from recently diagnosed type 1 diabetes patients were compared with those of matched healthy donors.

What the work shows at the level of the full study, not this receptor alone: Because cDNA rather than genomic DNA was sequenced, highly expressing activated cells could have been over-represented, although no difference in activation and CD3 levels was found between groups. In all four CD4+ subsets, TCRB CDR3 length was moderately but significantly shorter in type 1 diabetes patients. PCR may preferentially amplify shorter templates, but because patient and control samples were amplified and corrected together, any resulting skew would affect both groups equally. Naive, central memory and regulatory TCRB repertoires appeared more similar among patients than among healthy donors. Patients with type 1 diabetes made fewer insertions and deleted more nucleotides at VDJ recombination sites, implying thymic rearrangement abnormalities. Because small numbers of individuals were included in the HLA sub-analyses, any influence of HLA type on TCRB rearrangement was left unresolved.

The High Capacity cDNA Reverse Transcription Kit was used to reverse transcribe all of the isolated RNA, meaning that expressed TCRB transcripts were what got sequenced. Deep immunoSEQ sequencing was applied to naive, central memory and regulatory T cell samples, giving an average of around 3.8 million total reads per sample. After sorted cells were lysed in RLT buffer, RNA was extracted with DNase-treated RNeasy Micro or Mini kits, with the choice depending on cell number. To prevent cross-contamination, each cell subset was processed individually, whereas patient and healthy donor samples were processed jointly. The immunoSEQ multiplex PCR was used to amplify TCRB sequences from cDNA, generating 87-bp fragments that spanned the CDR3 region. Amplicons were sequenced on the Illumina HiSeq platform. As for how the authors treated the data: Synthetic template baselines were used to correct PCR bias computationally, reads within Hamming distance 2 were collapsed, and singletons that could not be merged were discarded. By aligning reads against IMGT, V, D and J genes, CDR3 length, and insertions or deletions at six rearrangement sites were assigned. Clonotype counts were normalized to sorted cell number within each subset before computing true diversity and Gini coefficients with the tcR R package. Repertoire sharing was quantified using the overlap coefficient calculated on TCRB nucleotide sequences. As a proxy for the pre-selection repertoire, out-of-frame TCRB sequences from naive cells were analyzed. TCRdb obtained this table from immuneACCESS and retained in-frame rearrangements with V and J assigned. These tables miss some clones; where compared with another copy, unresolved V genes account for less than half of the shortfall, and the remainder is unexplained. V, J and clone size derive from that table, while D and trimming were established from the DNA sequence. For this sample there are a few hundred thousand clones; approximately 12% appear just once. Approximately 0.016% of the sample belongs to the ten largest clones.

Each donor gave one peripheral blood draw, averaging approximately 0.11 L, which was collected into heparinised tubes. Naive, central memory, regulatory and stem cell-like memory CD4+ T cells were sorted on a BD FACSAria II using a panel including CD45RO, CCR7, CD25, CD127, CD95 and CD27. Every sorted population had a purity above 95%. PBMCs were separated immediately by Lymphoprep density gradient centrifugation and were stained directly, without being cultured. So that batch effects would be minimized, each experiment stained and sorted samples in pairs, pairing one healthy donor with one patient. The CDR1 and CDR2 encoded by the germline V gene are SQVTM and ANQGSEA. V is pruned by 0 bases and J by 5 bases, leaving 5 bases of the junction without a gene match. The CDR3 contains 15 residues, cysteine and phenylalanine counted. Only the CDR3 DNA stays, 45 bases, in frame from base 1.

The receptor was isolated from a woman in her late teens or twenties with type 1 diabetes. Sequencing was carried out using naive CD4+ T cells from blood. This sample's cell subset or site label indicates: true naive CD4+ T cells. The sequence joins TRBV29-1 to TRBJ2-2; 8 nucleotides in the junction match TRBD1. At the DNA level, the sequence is TGCAGCGTTGAAGATCCTTGGACAGGGACCGGGGAGCTGTTTTTT. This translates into CSVEDPWTGTGELFF.